These 5 T cell receptor beta chains were sequenced from one sample in a study of blood T cell repertoires in COVID-19. Clones were sequenced by immunoSEQ multiplex PCR, and TCRdb holds only the in-frame ones, with some missing. The data hold 40,000 to 45,000 clones, with approximately 87% observed a single time. Sequencing used peripheral blood. The receptor source for this set is a middle-aged man with COVID-19, enrolled during active disease.

V gene TRBV28 combines with J gene TRBJ2-2, with 11 bases matching TRBD2. V dropped 4 bases and J dropped 5; count of bases not matched to a gene: 6. The CDR3 is made up of 16 amino acids. The germline gives CDR1 MDHEN, CDR2 SYDVKM. CDR3: CASSSPTSGATGELFF. The CDR3 DNA reads TGTGCCAGCAGTTCCCCGACTAGCGGGGCAACCGGGGAGCTGTTTTTT.

The V and J genes are TRBV5-8 and TRBJ2-2, with 9 bases matching TRBD1. The length of the CDR3 is 15 residues. V lost 4 bases to trimming and J lost 0 bases; unmatched junction nucleotides: 1. CDR1 SGHTS and CDR2 YDEGEE come from the germline V gene. This CDR3 reads CASSRTGANTGELFF. CDR3 nucleotide sequence: TGTGCCAGCAGCAGGACAGGGGCGAACACCGGGGAGCTGTTTTTT.

This chain connects TRBV27 to TRBJ2-3, with TRBD2 identical over 8 bases. Per the germline V gene, CDR1 is MNHEY and CDR2 is SMNVEV (reference sequence). Trimming removed 2 bases from V and 2 bases from J; junction bases left unmatched: 3. The CDR3 has 15 amino acids. CDR3 nucleotides: TGTGCCAGCAGTTTACGGGGGGGGGACACAGATACGCAGTATTTT. Translated: CASSLRGGDTDTQYF.

This clone has only one observation. This sequence joins TRBV4-2 and TRBJ2-2; TRBD1 matches at 8 bases. The CDR3 has 16 amino acids. The junction had 4 bases not matched to a gene; V was cut back by 3 bases and J by 1 base. In germline, CDR1 is LGHNA, CDR2 YNFKEQ. The CDR3, as DNA: TGTGCCAGCAGCCAGACAGGGGAATGGAACACCGGGGAGCTGTTTTTT. It is translated as CASSQTGEWNTGELFF.

V is TRBV11-2 and J is TRBJ1-5; perhaps TRBD1 as D (5 bases). From germline, CDR1 is SGHAT and CDR2 FQNNGV. CDR3 length equals 12 residues. Trimming removed 3 bases at V and 7 bases at J, with 7 bases between. The CDR3 reads CASSFGGQPQHF. The CDR3 bases are TGTGCCAGCAGCTTTGGGGGGCAGCCCCAGCATTTT.